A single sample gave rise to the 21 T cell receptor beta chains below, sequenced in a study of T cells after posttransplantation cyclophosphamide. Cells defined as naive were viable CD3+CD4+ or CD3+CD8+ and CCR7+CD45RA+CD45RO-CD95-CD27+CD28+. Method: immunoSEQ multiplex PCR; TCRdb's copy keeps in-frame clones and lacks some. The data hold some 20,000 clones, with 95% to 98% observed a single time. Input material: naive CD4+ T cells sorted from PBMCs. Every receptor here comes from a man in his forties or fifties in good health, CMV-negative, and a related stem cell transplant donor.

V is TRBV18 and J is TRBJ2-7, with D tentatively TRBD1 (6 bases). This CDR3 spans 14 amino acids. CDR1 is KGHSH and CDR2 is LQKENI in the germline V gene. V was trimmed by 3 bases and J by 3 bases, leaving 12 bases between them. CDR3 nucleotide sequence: TGTGCCAGCTCACCCCGACAGGACGTCTACGAGCAGTACTTC. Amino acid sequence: CASSPRQDVYEQYF.

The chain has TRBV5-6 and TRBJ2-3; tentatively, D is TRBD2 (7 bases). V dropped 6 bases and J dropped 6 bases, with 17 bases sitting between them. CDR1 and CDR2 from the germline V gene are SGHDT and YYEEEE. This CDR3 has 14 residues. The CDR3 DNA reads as TGTGCCAGCACGCGGGGGCACCCTATCGATACGCAGTATTTT. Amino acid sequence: CASTRGHPIDTQYF.

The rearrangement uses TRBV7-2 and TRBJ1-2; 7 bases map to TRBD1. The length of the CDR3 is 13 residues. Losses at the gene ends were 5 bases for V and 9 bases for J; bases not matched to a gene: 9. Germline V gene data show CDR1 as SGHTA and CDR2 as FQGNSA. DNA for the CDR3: TGTGCCAGCAGCCCCTGGGACAGCAACAGCTACACCTTC. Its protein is CASSPWDSNSYTF.

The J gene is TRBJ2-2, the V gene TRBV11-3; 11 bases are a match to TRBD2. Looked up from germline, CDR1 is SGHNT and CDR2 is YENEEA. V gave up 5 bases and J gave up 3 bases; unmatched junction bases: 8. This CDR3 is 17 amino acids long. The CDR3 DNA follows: TGTGCCAGCAGCCTACTAGCGGGAGCGACCGACACCGGGGAGCTGTTTTTT. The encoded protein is CASSLLAGATDTGELFF. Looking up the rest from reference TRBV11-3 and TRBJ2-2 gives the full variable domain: EAGVVQSPRYKIIEKKQPVAFWCNPISGHNTLYWYLQNLGQGPELLIRYENEEAVDDSQLPKDRFSAERLKGVDSTLKIQPAELGDSAVYLCASSLLAGATDTGELFFGEGSRLTVL.

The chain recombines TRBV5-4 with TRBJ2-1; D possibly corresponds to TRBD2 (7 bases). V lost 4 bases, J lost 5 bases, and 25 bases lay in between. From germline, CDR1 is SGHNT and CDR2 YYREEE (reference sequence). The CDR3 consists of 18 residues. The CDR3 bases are TGTGCCAGCAGCCCGCCTCCCTTGGGGGGGCTGGCAAACAATGAGCAGTTCTTC. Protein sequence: CASSPPPLGGLANNEQFF.

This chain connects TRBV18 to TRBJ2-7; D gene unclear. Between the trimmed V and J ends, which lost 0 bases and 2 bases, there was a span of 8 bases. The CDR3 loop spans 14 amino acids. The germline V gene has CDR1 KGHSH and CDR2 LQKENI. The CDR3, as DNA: TGTGCCAGCTCACCACCGTCTCCAGCCTACGAGCAGTACTTC. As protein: CASSPPSPAYEQYF.

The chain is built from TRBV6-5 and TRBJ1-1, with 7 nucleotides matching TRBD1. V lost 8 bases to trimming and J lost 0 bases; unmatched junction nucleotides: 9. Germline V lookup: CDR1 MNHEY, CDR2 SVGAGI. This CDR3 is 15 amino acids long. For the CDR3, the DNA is TGTGCCAGCTCCCTAAGGGGGCGGGTGAACACTGAAGCTTTCTTT. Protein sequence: CASSLRGRVNTEAFF.

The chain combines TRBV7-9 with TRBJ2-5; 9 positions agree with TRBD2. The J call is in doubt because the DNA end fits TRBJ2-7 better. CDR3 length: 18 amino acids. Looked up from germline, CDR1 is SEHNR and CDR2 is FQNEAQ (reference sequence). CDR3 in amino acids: CASSQGGERGAKSYEQYF. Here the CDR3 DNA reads TGTGCCAGCAGCCAAGGTGGCGAGCGGGGGGCGAAGAGTTACGAGCAGTACTTC.

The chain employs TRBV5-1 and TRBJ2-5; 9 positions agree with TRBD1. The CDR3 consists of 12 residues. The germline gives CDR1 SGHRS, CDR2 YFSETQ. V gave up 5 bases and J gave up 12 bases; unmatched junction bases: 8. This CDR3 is CASSLSRDREYF. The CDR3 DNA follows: TGCGCCAGCAGTTTAAGCCGGGACAGGGAGTACTTC.

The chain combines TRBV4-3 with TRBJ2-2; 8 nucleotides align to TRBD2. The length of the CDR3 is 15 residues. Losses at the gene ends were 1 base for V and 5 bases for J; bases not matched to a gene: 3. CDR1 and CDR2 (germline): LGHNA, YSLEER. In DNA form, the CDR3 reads TGCGCCAGCAGCCAAGCGGGGGGGCATACCGGGGAGCTGTTTTTT. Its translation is CASSQAGGHTGELFF.

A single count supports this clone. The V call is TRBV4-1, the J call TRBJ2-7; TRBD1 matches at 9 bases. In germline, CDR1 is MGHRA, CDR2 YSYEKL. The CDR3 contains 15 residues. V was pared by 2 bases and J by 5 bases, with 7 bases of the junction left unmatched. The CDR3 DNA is TGCGCCAGCAGCCAATTGGGACAGGGTAGGAACGAGCAGTACTTC. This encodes CASSQLGQGRNEQYF.

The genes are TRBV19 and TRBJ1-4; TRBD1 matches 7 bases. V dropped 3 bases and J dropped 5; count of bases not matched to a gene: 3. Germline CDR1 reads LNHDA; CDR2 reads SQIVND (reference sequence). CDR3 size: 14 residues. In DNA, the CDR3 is TGTGCCAGTAGTATCGCGGACAGGAATGAAAAACTGTTTTTT. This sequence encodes CASSIADRNEKLFF.

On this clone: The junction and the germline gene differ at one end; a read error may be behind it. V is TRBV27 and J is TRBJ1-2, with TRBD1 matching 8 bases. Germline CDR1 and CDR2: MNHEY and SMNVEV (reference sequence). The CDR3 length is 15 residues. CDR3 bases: TGTGCCGGCAGACCTAGGTGGGGACAGGACTATGGCTACACCTTC. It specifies CAGRPRWGQDYGYTF.

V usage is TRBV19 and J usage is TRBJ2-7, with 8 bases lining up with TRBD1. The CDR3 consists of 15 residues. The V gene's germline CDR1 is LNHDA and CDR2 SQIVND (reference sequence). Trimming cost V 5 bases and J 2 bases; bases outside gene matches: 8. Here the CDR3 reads CASSLTSGQAYEQYF. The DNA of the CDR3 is TGTGCCAGTAGTCTTACGTCGGGACAGGCCTACGAGCAGTACTTC.

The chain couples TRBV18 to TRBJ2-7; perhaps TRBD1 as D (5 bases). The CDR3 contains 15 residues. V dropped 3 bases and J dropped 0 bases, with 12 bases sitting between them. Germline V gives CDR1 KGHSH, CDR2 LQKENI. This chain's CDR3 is CASSPAGLSSYEQYF. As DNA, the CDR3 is TGTGCCAGCTCACCGGCAGGGCTGAGCTCCTACGAGCAGTACTTC.

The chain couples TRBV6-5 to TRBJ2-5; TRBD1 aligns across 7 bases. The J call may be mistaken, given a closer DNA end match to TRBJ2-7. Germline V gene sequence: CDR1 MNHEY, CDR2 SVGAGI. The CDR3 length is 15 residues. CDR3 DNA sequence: TGTGCCAGCAGGAGACAGGGTCCAAGCTCCTACGAGCAGTACTTC. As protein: CASRRQGPSSYEQYF.

CDR3 nucleotides: TGTGCCAGCAGTTTATATAGACAGGGTGTTTTCTCCGGGGAGCTGTTTTTT. It specifies CASSLYRQGVFSGELFF. The chain recombines TRBV27 with TRBJ2-2; 7 positions agree with TRBD1. The germline CDR1 and CDR2 sequences are MNHEY and SMNVEV (reference sequence). Trimming removed 1 base from V and 6 bases from J; junction bases left unmatched: 11. The CDR3 has 17 amino acids.

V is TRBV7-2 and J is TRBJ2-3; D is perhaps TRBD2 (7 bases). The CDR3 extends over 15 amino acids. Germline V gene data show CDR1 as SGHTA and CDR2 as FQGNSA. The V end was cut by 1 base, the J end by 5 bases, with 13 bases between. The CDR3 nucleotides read TGTGCCAGCAGCTTAGGGGGGGGCTACGGAGATACGCAGTATTTT. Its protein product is CASSLGGGYGDTQYF.

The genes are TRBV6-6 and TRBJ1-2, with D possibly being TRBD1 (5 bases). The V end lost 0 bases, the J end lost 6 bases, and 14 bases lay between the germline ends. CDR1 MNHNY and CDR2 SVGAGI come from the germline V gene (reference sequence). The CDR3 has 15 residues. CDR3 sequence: CASSYSLPGLNGYTF. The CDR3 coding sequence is TGTGCCAGCAGTTACTCCTTACCGGGACTCAATGGCTACACCTTC.

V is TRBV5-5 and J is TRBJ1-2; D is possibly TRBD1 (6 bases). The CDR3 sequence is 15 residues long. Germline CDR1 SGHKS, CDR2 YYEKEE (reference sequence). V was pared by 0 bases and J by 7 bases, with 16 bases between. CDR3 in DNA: TGTGCCAGCAGCTTGGGCGGCAGGGGATGGGGTGGCTACACCTTC. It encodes CASSLGGRGWGGYTF.

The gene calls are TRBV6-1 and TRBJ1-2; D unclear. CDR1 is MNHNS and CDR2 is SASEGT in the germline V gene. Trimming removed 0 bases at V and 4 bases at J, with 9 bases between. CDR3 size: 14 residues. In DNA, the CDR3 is TGTGCCAGCAGTGAAGCATCAGGTGCCTATGGCTACACCTTC. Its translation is CASSEASGAYGYTF.